Listed here are 7 T cell receptor beta chains from one sample, sequenced in a study of blood T cell repertoires in COVID-19. Measured with immunoSEQ multiplex PCR; TCRdb has only the in-frame clones, and not every one. The sample includes 250,000 to 350,000 clones, around 82% seen only once; the top ten take 15% to 18%. The sequencing sample was made of peripheral blood. These receptors were collected from a person aged 70 to 80 with COVID-19, enrolled during active disease.

V usage is TRBV6-1 and J usage is TRBJ1-1; D is possibly TRBD1 (6 bases). Germline V gene data show CDR1 as MNHNS and CDR2 as SASEGT. Trimming removed 0 bases from V and 1 base from J, with 12 bases in between. The CDR3 loop spans 16 amino acids. CDR3 DNA: TGTGCCAGCAGTGAAGCGCTAGGACAGCCGAACACTGAAGCTTTCTTT. Residues: CASSEALGQPNTEAFF.

In its sample, this clone was seen once. The same CDR3 can be traced to other DNA sequences in this sample. This chain uses TRBV7-3 with TRBJ2-3, with 7 bases lining up with TRBD2. Trimming at V came to 5 bases and at J to 1 base, leaving 6 bases not matched to a gene. The CDR3 covers 15 residues. Germline V lookup: CDR1 SGHTA, CDR2 FQGTGA. CDR3 DNA sequence: TGTGCCAGCAGCCCTAGCGGAGGGGGCACAGATACGCAGTATTTT. Its translation is CASSPSGGGTDTQYF.

This clone turned up a few times. V and J are TRBV7-2 and TRBJ2-7, with 9 nucleotides matching TRBD1. V lost 4 bases to trimming and J lost 4 bases; unmatched junction nucleotides: 8. The CDR3 extends over 15 amino acids. CDR1 is SGHTA, CDR2 FQGNSA, per germline. This chain's CDR3 is CASSSAGTGIYEQYF. The CDR3 DNA reads as TGTGCCAGCAGCTCCGCCGGGACAGGGATATACGAGCAGTACTTC.

The chain is built from TRBV6-1 and TRBJ2-1; 10 bases align to TRBD2. Germline lookup yields CDR1 MNHNS and CDR2 SASEGT. The CDR3 length is 16 residues. V dropped 3 bases and J dropped 5; count of bases not matched to a gene: 7. CDR3 in DNA: TGTGCCAGCAGTGACCGGGGACTAGCGACTCACAATGAGCAGTTCTTC. Protein sequence: CASSDRGLATHNEQFF.

This chain links TRBV18 with TRBJ1-2; D possibly corresponds to TRBD1 (5 bases). Per the germline V gene, CDR1 is KGHSH and CDR2 is LQKENI. CDR3 size: 13 residues. The germline V and J ends were trimmed by 6 bases and 1 base, with 9 bases remaining between them. Here the CDR3 DNA reads TGTGCCAGCTCCCTAGACAGTAACTATGGCTACACCTTC. Translating it yields CASSLDSNYGYTF.

This chain uses TRBV21-1 with TRBJ2-1; the table's D gene call, TRBD2, was not cross checked with the DNA. TRBV21-1 is given as a pseudogene. This CDR3 spans 21 amino acids. The CDR3 here is CASTNSHGLAVKDESYNEQFF. The CDR3 nucleotides are TGTGCCAGCACAAATAGTCACGGACTAGCGGTTAAAGATGAGTCCTACAATGAGCAGTTCTTC.

The rearrangement uses TRBV7-2 and TRBJ2-7, with 8 bases matching TRBD2. From germline, CDR1 is SGHTA and CDR2 FQGNSA. The CDR3 contains 14 residues. Germline trimming cut 8 bases from V and 7 bases from J; bases unmatched to any gene: 13. The CDR3 spells CASGRRSGGNEQYF. CDR3 nucleotides: TGTGCCAGCGGACGTAGGAGCGGGGGTAATGAGCAGTACTTC.